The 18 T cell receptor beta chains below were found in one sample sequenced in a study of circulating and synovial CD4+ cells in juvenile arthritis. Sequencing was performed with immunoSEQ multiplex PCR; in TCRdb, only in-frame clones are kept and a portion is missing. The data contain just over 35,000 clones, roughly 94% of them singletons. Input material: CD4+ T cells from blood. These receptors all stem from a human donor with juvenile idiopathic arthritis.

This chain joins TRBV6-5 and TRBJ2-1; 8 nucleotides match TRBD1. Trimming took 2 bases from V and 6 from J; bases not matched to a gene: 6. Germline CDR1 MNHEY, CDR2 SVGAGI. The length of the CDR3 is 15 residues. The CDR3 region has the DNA TGTGCCAGCAGTTACGGTCAGGGGGCTAGCAATGAGCAGTTCTTC. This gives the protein CASSYGQGASNEQFF.

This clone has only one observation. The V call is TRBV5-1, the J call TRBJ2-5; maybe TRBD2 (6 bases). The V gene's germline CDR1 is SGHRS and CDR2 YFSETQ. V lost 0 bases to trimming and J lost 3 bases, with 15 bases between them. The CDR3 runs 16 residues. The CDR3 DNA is TGCGCCAGCAGCTTGGGGGCGGGGAGATATGAAGAGACCCAGTACTTC. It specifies CASSLGAGRYEETQYF.

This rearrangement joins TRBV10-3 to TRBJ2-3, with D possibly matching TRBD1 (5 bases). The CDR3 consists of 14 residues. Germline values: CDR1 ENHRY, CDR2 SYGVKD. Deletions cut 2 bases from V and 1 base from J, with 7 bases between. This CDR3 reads CAISETGRTDTQYF. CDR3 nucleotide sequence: TGTGCCATCAGTGAGACAGGACGCACAGATACGCAGTATTTT.

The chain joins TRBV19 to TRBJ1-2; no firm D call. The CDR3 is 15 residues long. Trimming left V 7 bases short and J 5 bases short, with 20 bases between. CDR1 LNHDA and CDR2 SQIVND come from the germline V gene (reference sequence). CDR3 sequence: CASKPNQAGGYGYTF. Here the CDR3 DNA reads TGTGCCAGTAAACCCAACCAGGCAGGTGGTTATGGCTACACCTTC.

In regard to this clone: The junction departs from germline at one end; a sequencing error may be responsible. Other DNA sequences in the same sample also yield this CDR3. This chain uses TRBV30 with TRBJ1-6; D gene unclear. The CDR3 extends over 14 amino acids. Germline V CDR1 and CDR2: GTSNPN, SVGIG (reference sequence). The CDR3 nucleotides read TGTGCGGCGGGGTCCCTTAGGCATAATTCCCCCCTCCACTTT. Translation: CAAGSLRHNSPLHF.

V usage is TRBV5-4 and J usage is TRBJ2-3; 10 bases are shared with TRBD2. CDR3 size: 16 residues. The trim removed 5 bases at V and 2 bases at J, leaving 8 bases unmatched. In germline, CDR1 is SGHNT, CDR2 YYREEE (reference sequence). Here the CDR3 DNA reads TGTGCCAGCAGTTCAGCGGGGGGGGCCTTCACAGATACGCAGTATTTT. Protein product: CASSSAGGAFTDTQYF.

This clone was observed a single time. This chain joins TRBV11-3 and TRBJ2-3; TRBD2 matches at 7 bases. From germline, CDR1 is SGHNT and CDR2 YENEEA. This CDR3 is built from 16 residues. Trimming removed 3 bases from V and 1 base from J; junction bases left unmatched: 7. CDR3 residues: CASSFGRGQGTDTQYF. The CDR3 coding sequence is TGTGCCAGCAGCTTTGGGAGGGGCCAGGGCACAGATACGCAGTATTTT.

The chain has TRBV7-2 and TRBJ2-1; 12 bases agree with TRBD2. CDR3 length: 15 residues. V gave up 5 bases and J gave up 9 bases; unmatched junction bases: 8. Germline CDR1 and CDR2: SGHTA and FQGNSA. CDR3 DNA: TGTGCCAGCAGCCAGAGGACTAGCGGGGACCTTGAGCAGTTCTTC. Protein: CASSQRTSGDLEQFF.

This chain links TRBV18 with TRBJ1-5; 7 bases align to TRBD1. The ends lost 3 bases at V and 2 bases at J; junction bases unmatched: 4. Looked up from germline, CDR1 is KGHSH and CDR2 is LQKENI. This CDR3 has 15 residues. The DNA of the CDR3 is TGTGCCAGCTCACCCTTAGGGACAGGCAATCAGCCCCAGCATTTT. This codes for CASSPLGTGNQPQHF.

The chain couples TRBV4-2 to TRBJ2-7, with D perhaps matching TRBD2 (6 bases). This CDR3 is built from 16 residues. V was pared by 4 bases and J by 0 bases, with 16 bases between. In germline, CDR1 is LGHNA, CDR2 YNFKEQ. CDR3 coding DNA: TGTGCCAGCAGCCGAGAGGGACTTCGATACTCCTACGAGCAGTACTTC. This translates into CASSREGLRYSYEQYF.

This chain's CDR3 is CASSNPGETQYF. Here the CDR3 DNA reads TGTGCCAGCAGCAACCCCGGGGAGACCCAGTACTTC. The J gene is TRBJ2-5, the V gene TRBV11-2; D remains ambiguous. There are 12 residues in the CDR3. Germline CDR1 and CDR2: SGHAT and FQNNGV. Trimming took 5 bases from V and 5 from J, leaving 9 bases between them.

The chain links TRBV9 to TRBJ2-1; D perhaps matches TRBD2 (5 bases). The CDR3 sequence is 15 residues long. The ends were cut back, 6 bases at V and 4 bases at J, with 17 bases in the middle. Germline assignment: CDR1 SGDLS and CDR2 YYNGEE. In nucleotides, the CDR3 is TGTGCCAGCACGCTTAGCGACGGCAATTACAATGAGCAGTTCTTC. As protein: CASTLSDGNYNEQFF.

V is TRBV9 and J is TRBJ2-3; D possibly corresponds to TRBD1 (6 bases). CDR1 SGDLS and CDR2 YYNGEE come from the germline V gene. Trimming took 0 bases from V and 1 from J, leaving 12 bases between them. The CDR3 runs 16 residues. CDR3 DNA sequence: TGTGCCAGCAGCGTAGAACAGGGAAAGGGCACAGATACGCAGTATTTT. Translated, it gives CASSVEQGKGTDTQYF.

This CDR3 is CASSYGRIQETQYF. The CDR3 DNA follows: TGTGCCAGCAGTTACGGGAGGATCCAAGAGACCCAGTACTTC. This chain links TRBV6-5 with TRBJ2-5; tentatively, D is TRBD2 (6 bases). CDR3 length equals 14 residues. CDR1 is MNHEY and CDR2 is SVGAGI in the germline V gene. The germline V and J ends were trimmed by 2 bases and 1 base, with 8 bases remaining between them.

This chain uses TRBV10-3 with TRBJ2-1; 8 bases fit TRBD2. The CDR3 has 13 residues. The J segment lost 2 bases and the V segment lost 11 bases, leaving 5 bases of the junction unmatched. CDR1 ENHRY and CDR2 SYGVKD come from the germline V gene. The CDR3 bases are TGTGCCGCGGGACTAGGTCCCTACAATGAGCAGTTCTTC. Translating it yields CAAGLGPYNEQFF.

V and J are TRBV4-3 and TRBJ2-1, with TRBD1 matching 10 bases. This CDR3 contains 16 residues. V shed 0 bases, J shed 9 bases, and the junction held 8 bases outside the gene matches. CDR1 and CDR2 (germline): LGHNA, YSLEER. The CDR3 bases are TGCGCCAGCAGCCAAGATATGGGGACAGGGGTTTCTGAGCAGTTCTTC. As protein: CASSQDMGTGVSEQFF.

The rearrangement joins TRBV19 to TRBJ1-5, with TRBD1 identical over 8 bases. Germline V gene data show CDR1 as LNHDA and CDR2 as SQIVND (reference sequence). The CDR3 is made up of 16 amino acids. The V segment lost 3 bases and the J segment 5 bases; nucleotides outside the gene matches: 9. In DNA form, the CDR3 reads TGTGCCAGTAGTATCCGACAGGGGAAAGTGGATCAGCCCCAGCATTTT. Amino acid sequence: CASSIRQGKVDQPQHF.

The CDR3 reads CASSVGGPTGGRNTIYF. CDR3 nucleotide sequence: TGTGCCAGCAGCGTAGGGGGACCGACAGGGGGGAGAAACACCATATATTTT. The chain combines TRBV9 with TRBJ1-3; 9 bases are a match to TRBD1. The V and J ends lost 0 bases and 5 bases, in that order; junction bases with no gene match: 9. The germline V gene has CDR1 SGDLS and CDR2 YYNGEE. The CDR3 has 17 residues.